This T cell receptor beta chain was sequenced in a study of vaccination and CD4 T cells after COVID-19. This clonotype was observed a handful of times. The antigen is not known. Germline CDR1 is SNHLY and CDR2 is FYNNEI. Trimming removed 3 bases at V and 8 bases at J, with 14 bases between. The CDR3 spans 14 residues. Researchers used the Oncomine TCR Beta short-read assay to sequence DNA from cultured CD4+ T cells. TCRdb re-called the PCR reads with MiXCR, one entry per CDR3 protein. The sample records about 7,000 distinct CDR3 sequences, less than 40% being singletons. Treatment indicated: approximately 10-day PBMC culture with coronavirus spike peptide pools or control peptides (ViraFEST assay). Gathered ahead of the COVID-19 pandemic (2011-2018) were the CD4+ T cells of the unexposed donor. Probing of unexposed-donor CD4+ T cells with SARS-CoV-2 S/N and four cold-coronavirus spikes was done, cells permitting.

The chain has TRBV2 and TRBJ1-5, with a possible D match to TRBD1 (5 bases). Source material: CD4+ T cells from blood, cultured in vitro. The clonotype was recovered from a human donor in good health. This chain's CDR3 is CASSEGLIGEPQHF. For the CDR3, the DNA is TGTGCCAGCAGTGAGGGACTAATCGGGGAGCCCCAGCATTTT.